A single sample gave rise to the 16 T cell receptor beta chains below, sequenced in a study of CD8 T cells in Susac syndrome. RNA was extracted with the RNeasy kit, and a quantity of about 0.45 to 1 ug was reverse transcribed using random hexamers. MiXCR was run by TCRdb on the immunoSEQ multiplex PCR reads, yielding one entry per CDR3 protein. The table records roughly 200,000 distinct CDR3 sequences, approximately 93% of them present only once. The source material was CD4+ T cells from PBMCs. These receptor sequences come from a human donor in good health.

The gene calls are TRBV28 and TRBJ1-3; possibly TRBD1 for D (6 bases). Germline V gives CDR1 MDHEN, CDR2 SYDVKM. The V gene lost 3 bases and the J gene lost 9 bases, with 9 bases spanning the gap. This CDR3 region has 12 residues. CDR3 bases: TGTGCCAGCAGTTTGACAGGTGGCACCATATATTTT. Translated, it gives CASSLTGGTIYF.

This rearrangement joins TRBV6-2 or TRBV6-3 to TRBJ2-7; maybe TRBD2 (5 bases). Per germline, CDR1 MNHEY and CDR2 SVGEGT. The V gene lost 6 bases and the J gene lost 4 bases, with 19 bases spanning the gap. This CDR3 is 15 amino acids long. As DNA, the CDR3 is TGTGCCAGCAGCCCCCGGGGTCGGGGTCTATACGAGCAGTACTTC. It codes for CASSPRGRGLYEQYF.

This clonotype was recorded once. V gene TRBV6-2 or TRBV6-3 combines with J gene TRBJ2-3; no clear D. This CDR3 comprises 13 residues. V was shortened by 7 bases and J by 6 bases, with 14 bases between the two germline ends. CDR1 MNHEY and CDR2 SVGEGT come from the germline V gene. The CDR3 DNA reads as TGTGCCAGCACACTCTCTTACTGGGATACGCAGTATTTT. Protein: CASTLSYWDTQYF.

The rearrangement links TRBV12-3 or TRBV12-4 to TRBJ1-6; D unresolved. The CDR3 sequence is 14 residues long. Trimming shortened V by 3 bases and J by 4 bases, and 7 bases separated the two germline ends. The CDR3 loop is CASSFSTYNSPLHF. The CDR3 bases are TGTGCCAGCAGTTTCTCCACTTATAATTCACCCCTCCACTTT.

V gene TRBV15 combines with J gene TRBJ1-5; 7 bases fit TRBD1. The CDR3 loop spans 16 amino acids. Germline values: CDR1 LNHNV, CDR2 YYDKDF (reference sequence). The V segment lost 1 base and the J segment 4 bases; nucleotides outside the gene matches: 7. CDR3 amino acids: CATSRVSGTVNQPQHF. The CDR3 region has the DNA TGTGCCACCAGCAGAGTCTCCGGGACAGTAAATCAGCCCCAGCATTTT.

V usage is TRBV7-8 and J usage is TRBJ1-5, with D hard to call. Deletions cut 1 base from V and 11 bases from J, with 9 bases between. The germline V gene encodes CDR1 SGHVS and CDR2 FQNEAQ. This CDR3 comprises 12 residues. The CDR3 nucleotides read TGTGCCAGCAGCTTAGACCTTACGGCCCAGCATTTT. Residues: CASSLDLTAQHF. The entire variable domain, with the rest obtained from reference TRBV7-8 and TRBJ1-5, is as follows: GAGVSQSPRYKVAKRGQDVALRCDPISGHVSLFWYQQALGQGPEFLTYFQNEAQLDKSGLPSDRFFAERPEGSVSTLKIQRTQQEDSAVYLCASSLDLTAQHFGDGTRLSIL.

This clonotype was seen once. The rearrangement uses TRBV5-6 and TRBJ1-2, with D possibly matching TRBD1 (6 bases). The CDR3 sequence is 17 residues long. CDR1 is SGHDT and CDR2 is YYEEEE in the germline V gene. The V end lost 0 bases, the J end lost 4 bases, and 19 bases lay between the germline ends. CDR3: CASSLGQGRGGVYGYTF. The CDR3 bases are TGTGCCAGCAGCTTGGGGCAGGGGCGCGGAGGGGTCTATGGCTACACCTTC.

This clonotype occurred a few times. CDR3 in DNA: TGTGCCAGCAGCCCCGCCCCGGGGGCCAACGTCCTGACTTTC. It yields the protein CASSPAPGANVLTF. J is TRBJ2-6 and V is TRBV12-3 or TRBV12-4; D ambiguous. The CDR3 has 14 amino acids. V shed 6 bases and J shed 4 bases, with 10 bases lying between them.

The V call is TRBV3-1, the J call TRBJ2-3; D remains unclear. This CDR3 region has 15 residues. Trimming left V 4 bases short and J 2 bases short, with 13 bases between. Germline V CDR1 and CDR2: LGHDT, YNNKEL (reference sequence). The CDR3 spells CASSPMVGITDTQYF. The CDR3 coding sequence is TGTGCCAGCAGCCCTATGGTGGGGATCACAGATACGCAGTATTTT.

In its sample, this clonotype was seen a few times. The CDR3 region is CASSGGVYEQYF. The DNA of the CDR3 is TGTGCCAGCAGTGGAGGGGTCTACGAGCAGTACTTC. V usage is TRBV25-1 and J usage is TRBJ2-7; D is tentatively TRBD1 or TRBD2 (5 bases each). The CDR3 has 12 amino acids. CDR1 MGHDK and CDR2 SYGVNS come from the germline V gene. The germline V and J ends were trimmed by 4 bases and 3 bases, with 7 bases remaining between them.

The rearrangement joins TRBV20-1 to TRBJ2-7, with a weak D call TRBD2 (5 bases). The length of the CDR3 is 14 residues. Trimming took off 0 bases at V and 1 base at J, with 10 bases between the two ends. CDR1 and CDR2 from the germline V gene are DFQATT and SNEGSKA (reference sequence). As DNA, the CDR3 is TGCAGTGCTAGAGAATGGGAGAGATCCTACGAGCAGTACTTC. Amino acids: CSAREWERSYEQYF.

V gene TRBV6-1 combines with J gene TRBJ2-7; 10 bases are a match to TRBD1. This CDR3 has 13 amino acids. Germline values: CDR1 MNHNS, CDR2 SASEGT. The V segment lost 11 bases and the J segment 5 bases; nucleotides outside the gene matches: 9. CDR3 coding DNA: TGTGCCCCCCCGGGGGACAGGGGTCACGAGCAGTACTTC. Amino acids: CAPPGDRGHEQYF.

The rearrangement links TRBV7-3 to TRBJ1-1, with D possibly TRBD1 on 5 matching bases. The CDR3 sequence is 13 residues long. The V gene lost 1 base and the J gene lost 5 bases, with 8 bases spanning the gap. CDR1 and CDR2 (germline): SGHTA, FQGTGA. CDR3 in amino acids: CASSLKRGTEAFF. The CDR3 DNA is TGTGCCAGCAGCTTAAAACGGGGGACTGAAGCTTTCTTT.

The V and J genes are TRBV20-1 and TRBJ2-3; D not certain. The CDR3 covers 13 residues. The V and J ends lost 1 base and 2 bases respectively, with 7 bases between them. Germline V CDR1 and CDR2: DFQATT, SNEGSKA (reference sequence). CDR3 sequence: CSARVDHTDTQYF. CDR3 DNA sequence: TGCAGTGCTAGAGTAGATCACACAGATACGCAGTATTTT.

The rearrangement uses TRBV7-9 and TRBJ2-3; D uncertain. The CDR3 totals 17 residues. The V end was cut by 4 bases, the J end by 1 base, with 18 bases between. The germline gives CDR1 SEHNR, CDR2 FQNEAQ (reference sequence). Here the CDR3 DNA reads TGTGCCAGCAGCTCACAGAGGAAAGATTGGCGCACAGATACGCAGTATTTT. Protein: CASSSQRKDWRTDTQYF.

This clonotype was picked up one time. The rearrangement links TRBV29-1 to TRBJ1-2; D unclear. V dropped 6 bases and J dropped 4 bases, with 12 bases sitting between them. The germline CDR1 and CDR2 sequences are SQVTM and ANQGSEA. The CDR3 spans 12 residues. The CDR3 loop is CSVSDGIYGYTF. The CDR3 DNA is TGCAGCGTCTCAGACGGAATCTATGGCTACACCTTC.